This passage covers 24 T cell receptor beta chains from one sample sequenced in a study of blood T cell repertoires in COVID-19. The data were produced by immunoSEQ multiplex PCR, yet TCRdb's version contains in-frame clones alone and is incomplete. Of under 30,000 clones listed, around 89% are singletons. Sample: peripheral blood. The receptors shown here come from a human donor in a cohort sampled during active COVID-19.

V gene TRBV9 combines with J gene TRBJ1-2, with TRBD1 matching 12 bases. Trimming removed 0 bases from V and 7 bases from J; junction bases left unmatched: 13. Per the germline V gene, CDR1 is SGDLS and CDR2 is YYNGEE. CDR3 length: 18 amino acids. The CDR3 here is CASSVATGWDRGPVGYTF. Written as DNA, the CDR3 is TGTGCCAGCAGCGTAGCTACAGGGTGGGACAGGGGGCCGGTTGGCTACACCTTC.

The DNA of the CDR3 is TGCGCCAGCAGCACGGACGGCCAGGGTGCAGAGACCCAGTACTTC. It translates to CASSTDGQGAETQYF. The J gene is TRBJ2-5, the V gene TRBV5-1; D may be TRBD1 (5 bases). Germline CDR1 and CDR2: SGHRS and YFSETQ. The CDR3 extends over 15 amino acids. With 4 bases removed from V and 4 bases from J, the gap between germline ends came to 17 bases.

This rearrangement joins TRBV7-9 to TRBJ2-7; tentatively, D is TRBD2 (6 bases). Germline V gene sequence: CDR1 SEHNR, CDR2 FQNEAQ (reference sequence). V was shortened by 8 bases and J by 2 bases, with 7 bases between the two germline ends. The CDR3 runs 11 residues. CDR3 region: CASGGPYEQYF. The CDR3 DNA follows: TGTGCCAGCGGAGGGCCCTACGAGCAGTACTTC.

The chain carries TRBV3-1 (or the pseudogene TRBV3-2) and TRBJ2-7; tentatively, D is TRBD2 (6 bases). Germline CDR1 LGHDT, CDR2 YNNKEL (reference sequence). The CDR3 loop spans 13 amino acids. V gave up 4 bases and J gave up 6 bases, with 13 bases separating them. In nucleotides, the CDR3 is TGTGCCAGCAGCCGGGACTTGGGGACCGAGCAGTACTTC. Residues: CASSRDLGTEQYF.

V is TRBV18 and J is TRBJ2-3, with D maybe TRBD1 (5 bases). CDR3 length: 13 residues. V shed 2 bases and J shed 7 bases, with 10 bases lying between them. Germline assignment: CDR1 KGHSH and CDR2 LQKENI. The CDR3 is CASSPGAPYTQYF. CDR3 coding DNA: TGTGCCAGCTCACCAGGGGCCCCCTATACGCAGTATTTT.

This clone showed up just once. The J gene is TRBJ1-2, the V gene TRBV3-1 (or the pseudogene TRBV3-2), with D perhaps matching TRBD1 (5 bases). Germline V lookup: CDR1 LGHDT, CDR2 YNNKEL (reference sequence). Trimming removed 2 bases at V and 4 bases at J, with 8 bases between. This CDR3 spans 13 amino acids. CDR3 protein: CASSQYRGYGYTF. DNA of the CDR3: TGTGCCAGCAGCCAATATAGGGGCTATGGCTACACCTTC.

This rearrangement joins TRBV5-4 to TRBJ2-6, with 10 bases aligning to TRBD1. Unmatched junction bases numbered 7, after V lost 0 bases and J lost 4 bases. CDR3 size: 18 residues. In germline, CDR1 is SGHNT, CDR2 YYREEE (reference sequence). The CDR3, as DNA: TGTGCCAGCAGCTTGGACGGGACAGGGGCTTTGGGGGCCAACGTCCTGACTTTC. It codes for CASSLDGTGALGANVLTF.

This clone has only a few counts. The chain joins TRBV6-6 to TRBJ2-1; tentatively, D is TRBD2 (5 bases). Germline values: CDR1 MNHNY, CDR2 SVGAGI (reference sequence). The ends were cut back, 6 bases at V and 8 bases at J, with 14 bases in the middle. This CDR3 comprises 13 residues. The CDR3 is CASSDGLGDEQFF. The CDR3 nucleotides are TGTGCCAGCAGCGATGGCCTGGGAGATGAGCAGTTCTTC.

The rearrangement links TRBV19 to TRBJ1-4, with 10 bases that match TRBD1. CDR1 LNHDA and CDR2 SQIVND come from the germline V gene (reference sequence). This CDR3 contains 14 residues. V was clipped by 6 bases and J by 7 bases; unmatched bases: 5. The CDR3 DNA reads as TGTGCCAGTAGGAGGGACAGGGGTAGTGAAAAACTGTTTTTT. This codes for CASRRDRGSEKLFF.

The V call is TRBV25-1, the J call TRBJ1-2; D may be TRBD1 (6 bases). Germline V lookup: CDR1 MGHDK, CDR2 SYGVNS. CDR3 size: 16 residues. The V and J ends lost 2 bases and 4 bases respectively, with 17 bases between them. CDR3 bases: TGTGCCAGCAGTGAAGCTACAGGGAAAGGCCCCTATGGCTACACCTTC. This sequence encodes CASSEATGKGPYGYTF.

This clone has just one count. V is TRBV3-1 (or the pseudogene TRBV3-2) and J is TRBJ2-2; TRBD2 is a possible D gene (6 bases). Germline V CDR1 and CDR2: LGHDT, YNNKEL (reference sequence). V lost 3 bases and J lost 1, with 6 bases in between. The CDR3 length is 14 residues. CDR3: CASSQGGNTGELFF. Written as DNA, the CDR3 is TGTGCCAGCAGCCAGGGAGGGAACACCGGGGAGCTGTTTTTT.

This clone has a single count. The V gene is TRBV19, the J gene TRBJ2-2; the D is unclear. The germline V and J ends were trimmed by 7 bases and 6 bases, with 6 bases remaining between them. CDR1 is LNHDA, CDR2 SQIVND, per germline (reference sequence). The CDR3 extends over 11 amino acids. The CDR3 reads CASTKPGELFF. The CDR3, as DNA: TGTGCCAGTACTAAACCCGGGGAGCTGTTTTTT.

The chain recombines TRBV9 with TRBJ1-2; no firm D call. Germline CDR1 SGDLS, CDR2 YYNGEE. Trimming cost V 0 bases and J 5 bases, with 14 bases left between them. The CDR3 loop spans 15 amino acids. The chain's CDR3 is CASSVDAGSVYGYTF. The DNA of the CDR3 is TGTGCCAGCAGCGTAGATGCAGGTTCTGTTTATGGCTACACCTTC.

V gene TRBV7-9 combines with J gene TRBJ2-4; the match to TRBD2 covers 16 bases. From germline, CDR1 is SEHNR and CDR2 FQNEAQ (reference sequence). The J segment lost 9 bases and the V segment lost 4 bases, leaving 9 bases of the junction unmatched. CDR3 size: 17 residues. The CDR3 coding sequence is TGTGCCAGCAGCTCCGGGACTAGCGGGGGGGCCCCGGGCATTCAGTACTTC. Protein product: CASSSGTSGGAPGIQYF. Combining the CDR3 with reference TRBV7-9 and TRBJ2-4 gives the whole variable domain DTGVSQNPRHKITKRGQNVTFRCDPISEHNRLYWYRQTLGQGPEFLTYFQNEAQLEKSRLLSDRFSAERPKGSFSTLEIQRTEQGDSAMYLCASSSGTSGGAPGIQYFGAGTRLSVL.

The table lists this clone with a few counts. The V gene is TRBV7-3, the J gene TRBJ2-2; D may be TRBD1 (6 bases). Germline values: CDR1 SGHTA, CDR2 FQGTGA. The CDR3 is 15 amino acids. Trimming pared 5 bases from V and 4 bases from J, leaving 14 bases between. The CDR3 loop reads CASSPGVWPTGELFF. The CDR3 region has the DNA TGTGCCAGCAGCCCAGGGGTTTGGCCCACCGGGGAGCTGTTTTTT.

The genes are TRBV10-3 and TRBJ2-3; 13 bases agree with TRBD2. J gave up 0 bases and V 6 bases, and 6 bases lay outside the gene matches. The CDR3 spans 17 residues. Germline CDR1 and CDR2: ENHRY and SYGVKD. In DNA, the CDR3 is TGTGCCATCAGGACTAGCGGGGGGCAGAATAGCACAGATACGCAGTATTTT. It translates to CAIRTSGGQNSTDTQYF.

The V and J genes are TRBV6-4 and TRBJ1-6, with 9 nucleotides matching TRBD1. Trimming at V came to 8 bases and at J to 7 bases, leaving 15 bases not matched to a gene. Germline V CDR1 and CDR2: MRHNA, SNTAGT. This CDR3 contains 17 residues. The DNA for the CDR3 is TGTGCCAGCCCGGGGGGGGACAGGGCTTTTGGAAATTCACCCCTCCACTTT. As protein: CASPGGDRAFGNSPLHF.

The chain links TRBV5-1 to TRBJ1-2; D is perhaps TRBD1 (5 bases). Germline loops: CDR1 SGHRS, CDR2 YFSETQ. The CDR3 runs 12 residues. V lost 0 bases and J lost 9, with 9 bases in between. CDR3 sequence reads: CASSLEGNSYTF. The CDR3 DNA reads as TGCGCCAGCAGCTTGGAGGGGAACAGCTACACCTTC.

The CDR3 spells CASSPYRGGGLRQPQHF. The CDR3 DNA follows: TGTGCCAGCAGCCCTTACAGGGGGGGCGGCCTTAGGCAGCCCCAGCATTTT. This rearrangement joins TRBV3-1 (or the pseudogene TRBV3-2) to TRBJ1-5; 8 bases align to TRBD1. The V and J ends lost 4 bases and 7 bases, in that order; junction bases with no gene match: 15. CDR3 length: 17 amino acids. The germline V gene encodes CDR1 LGHDT and CDR2 YNNKEL (reference sequence).

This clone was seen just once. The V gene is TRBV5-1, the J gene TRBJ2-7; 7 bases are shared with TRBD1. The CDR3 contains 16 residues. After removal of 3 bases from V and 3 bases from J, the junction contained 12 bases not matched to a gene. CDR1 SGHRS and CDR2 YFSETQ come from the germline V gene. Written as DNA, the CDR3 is TGCGCCAGCAGCTATGGCCTCCGGGACAGCAACTACGAGCAGTACTTC. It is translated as CASSYGLRDSNYEQYF.

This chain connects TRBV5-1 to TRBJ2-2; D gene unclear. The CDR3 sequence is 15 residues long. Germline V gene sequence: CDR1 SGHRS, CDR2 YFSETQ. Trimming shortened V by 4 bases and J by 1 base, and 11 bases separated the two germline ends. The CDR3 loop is CASSQRVQNTGELFF. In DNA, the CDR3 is TGCGCCAGCAGCCAACGGGTTCAGAACACCGGGGAGCTGTTTTTT.

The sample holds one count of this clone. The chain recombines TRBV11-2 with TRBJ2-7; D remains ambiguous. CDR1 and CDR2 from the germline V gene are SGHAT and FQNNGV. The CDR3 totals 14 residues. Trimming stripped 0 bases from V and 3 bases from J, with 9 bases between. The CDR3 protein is CASSLDPTGYEQYF. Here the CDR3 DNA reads TGTGCCAGCAGCTTAGACCCAACGGGCTACGAGCAGTACTTC.

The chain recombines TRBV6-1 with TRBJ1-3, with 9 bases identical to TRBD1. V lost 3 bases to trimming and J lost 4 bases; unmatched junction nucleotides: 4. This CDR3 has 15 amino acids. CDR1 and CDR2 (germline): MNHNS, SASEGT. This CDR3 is CASSDQTGGGNTIYF. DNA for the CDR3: TGTGCCAGCAGTGACCAGACAGGGGGAGGAAACACCATATATTTT.

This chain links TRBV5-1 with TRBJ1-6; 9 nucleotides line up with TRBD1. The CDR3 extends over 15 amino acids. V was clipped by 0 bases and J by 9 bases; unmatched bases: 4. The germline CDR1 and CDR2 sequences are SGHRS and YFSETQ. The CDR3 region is CASSLERQGGSPLHF. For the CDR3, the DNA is TGCGCCAGCAGCTTGGAGCGACAGGGGGGTTCACCCCTCCACTTT.